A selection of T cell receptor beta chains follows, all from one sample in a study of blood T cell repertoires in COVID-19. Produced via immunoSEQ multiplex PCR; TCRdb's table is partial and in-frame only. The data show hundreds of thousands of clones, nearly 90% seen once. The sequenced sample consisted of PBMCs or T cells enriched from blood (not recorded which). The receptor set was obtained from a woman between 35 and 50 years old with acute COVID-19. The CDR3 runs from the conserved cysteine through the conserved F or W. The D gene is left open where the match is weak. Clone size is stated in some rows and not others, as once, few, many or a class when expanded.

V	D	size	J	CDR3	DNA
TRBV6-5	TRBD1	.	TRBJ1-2	CASSRTGYSYGYTF	TGTGCCAGCAGCAGGACAGGATACTCCTATGGCTACACCTTC
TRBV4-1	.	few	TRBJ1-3	CASSQASFSGNTIYF	TGCGCCAGCAGCCAAGCCTCCTTTTCTGGAAACACCATATATTTT
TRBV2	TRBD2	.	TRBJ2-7	CAGRRESYEQYF	TGCGCGGGTCGGCGGGAGTCCTACGAGCAGTACTTC
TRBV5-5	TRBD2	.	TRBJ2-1	CASSRLADEQFF	TGTGCCAGCAGCCGACTAGCCGATGAGCAGTTCTTC
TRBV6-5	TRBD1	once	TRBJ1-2	CASSSGGPPGSYTF	TGTGCCAGCAGCTCAGGGGGACCCCCTGGAAGCTACACCTTC
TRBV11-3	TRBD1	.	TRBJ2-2	CASSAGTGNTGELFF	TGTGCCAGCAGCGCCGGGACAGGGAACACCGGGGAGCTGTTTTTT
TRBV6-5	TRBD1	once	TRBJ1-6	CASTRGISYNSPLHF	TGTGCCAGCACCAGGGGGATCTCCTATAATTCACCCCTCCACTTT
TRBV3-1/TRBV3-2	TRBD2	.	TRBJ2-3	CASSQPRTSGFYTQYF	TGTGCCAGCAGCCAACCGCGGACTAGCGGGTTTTATACGCAGTATTTT
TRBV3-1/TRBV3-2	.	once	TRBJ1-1	CASSLAENTEAFF	TGTGCCAGCAGCCTAGCCGAGAACACTGAAGCTTTCTTT
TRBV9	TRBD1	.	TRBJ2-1	CASSVGQGASYNEQFF	TGTGCCAGCAGCGTAGGACAGGGGGCTTCCTACAATGAGCAGTTCTTC
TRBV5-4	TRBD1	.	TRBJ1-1	CASSRGTGVPFF	TGTGCCAGCAGCAGGGGGACAGGGGTACCTTTCTTT
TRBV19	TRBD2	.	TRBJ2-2	CASSGHTLAGDTGELFF	TGTGCCAGTAGTGGCCATACCCTAGCGGGGGACACCGGGGAGCTGTTTTTT
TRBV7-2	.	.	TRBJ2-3	CASSLMLLLITDTQYF	TGTGCCAGCAGCTTAATGCTCCTACTGATCACAGATACGCAGTATTTT
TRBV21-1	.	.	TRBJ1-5	CASIPDRGGNSNQPQHF	TGTGCCAGCATCCCTGACAGGGGAGGGAATAGCAATCAGCCCCAGCATTTT
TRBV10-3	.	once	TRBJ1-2	CAISEEGGDGYTF	TGTGCCATCAGTGAGGAAGGAGGGGATGGCTACACCTTC
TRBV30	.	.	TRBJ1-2	CAWSAHRNYGYTF	TGTGCCTGGAGTGCACACCGTAACTATGGCTACACCTTC
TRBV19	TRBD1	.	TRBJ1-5	CASSSRDRETQPQHF	TGTGCCAGTAGTTCCCGGGACAGGGAAACTCAGCCCCAGCATTTT
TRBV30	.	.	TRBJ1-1	CAWRQGTEAFF	TGTGCCTGGAGACAGGGAACTGAAGCTTTCTTT
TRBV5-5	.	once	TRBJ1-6	CASSLGSWYNSPLHF	TGTGCCAGCAGCCTGGGTAGCTGGTATAATTCACCCCTCCACTTT
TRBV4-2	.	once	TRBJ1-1	CASSQDVGQGKAFF	TGTGCCAGCAGCCAAGATGTTGGGCAGGGGAAAGCTTTCTTT
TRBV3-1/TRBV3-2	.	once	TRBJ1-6	CASSQGRNSPLHF	TGTGCCAGCAGCCAGGGGCGAAATTCACCCCTCCACTTT
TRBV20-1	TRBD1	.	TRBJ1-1	CSASDRDRVIEAFF	TGCAGTGCTAGTGACAGAGACAGGGTGATTGAAGCTTTCTTT
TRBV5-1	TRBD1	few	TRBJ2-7	CASSQGQGNYEQYF	TGCGCCAGCAGCCAGGGACAGGGAAACTACGAGCAGTACTTC
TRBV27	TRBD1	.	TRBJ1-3	CASSLGTGFGNTIYF	TGTGCCAGCAGTTTAGGGACAGGGTTTGGAAACACCATATATTTT
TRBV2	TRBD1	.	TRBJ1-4	CASNGQGVEKLFF	TGTGCCAGCAATGGACAGGGGGTTGAAAAACTGTTTTTT
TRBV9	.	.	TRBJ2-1	CASSVGLPAGSRYNEQFF	TGTGCCAGCAGCGTGGGCCTCCCGGCAGGGTCGCGGTACAATGAGCAGTTCTTC
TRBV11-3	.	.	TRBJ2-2	CASSLDVGDTGELFF	TGTGCCAGCAGCTTAGATGTAGGAGACACCGGGGAGCTGTTTTTT
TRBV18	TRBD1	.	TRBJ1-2	CASSVGTGNGYTF	TGTGCCAGCTCGGTAGGGACAGGGAATGGCTACACCTTC
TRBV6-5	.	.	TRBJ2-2	CASSSTTTGELFF	TGTGCCAGTAGTTCAACAACAACCGGGGAGCTGTTTTTT
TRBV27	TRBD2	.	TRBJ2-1	CASSSGLAGYNEQFF	TGTGCCAGCAGTAGCGGCCTAGCGGGCTACAATGAGCAGTTCTTC
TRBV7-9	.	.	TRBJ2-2	CASSPNSGELFF	TGTGCCAGCAGCCCCAACTCCGGGGAGCTGTTTTTT
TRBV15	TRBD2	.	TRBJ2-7	CATSKTVGGGEYEQYF	TGTGCCACCAGCAAAACCGTGGGTGGGGGGGAATACGAGCAGTACTTC
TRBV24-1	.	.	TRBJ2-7	CATSDMGADEQYF	TGTGCCACCAGTGATATGGGGGCCGACGAGCAGTACTTC
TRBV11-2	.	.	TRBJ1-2	CASSLGQGTGGYTF	TGTGCCAGCAGCTTAGGTCAGGGCACCGGAGGCTACACCTTC
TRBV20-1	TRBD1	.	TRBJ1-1	CSASNDRVVSEAFF	TGCAGTGCTAGTAATGACAGGGTTGTCTCTGAAGCTTTCTTT
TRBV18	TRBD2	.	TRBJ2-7	CASSPSGGNYEQYF	TGTGCCAGCTCACCTAGCGGGGGGAATTACGAGCAGTACTTC
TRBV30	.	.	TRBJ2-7	CAWSVSIYYEQYF	TGTGCCTGGAGTGTCTCCATCTACTACGAGCAGTACTTC
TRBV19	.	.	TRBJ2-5	CASSIQRGVETQYF	TGTGCCAGTAGTATCCAACGGGGAGTAGAGACCCAGTACTTC
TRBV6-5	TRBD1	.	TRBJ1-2	CASSEGAGGYTF	TGTGCCAGCAGCGAGGGGGCTGGGGGCTACACCTTC
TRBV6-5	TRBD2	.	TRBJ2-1	CASASLAGGYNEQFF	TGTGCCAGCGCCAGTCTAGCGGGGGGGTACAATGAGCAGTTCTTC
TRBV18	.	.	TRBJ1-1	CASSPQGSTEAFF	TGTGCCAGCTCACCTCAGGGGAGCACTGAAGCTTTCTTT